The present entry profiles one T cell receptor (beta chain) with its context. This record belongs to a study of control samples from healthy donors and cancer patients. TCRdb's copy holds only in-frame clones and misses some; the assay was immunoSEQ multiplex PCR. The table includes fewer than 25,000 clones, around 83% detected once. The ends were cut back, 6 bases at V and 7 bases at J, with 25 bases in the middle. Germline V gene lookup returns CDR1 LNHDA and CDR2 SQIVND (reference sequence). The CDR3 covers 18 residues. The chain combines TRBV19 with TRBJ1-6; D perhaps matches TRBD1 (6 bases). The TCR comes from a man in his 60s with head and neck cancer. Sequenced material: PBMCs. CDR3 protein: CASSRNPSGGGENSPLHF. The CDR3 region has the DNA TGTGCCAGTAGCCGAAACCCGAGTGGGGGCGGTGAGAATTCACCCCTCCACTTT. The whole variable domain, remainder taken from reference TRBV19 and TRBJ1-6, is DGGITQSPKYLFRKEGQNVTLSCEQNLNHDAMYWYRQDPGQGLRLIYYSQIVNDFQKGDIAEGYSVSREKKESFPLTVTSAQKNPTAFYLCASSRNPSGGGENSPLHFGNGTRLTVT.